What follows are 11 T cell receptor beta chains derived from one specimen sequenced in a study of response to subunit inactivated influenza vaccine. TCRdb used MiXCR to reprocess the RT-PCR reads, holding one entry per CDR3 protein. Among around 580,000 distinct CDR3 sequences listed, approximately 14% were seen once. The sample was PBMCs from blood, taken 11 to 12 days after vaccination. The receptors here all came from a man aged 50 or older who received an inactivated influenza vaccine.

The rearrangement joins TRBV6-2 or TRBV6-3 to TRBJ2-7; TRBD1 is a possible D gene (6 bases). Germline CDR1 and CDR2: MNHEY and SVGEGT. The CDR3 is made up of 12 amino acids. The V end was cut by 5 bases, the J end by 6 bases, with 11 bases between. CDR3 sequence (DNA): TGTGCCAGCAGTCGCAGGGGTGGCGAGCAGTACTTC. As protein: CASSRRGGEQYF.

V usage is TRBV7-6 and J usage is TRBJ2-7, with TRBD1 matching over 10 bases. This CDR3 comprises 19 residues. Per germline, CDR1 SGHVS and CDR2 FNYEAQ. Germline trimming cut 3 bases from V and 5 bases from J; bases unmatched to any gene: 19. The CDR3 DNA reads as TGTGCCAGCAGCTTCGGGACAGGGGACGATAGGGGGAACCCCCACGAGCAGTACTTC. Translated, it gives CASSFGTGDDRGNPHEQYF. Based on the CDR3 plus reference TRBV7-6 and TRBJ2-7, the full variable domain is GAGVSQSPRYKVTKRGQDVALRCDPISGHVSLYWYRQALGQGPEFLTYFNYEAQQDKSGLPNDRFSAERPEGSISTLTIQRTEQRDSAMYRCASSFGTGDDRGNPHEQYFGPGTRLTVT.

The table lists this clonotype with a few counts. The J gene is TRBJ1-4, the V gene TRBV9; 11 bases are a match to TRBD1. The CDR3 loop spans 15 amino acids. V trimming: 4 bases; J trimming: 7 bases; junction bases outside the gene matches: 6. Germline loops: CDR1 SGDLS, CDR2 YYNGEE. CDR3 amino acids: CASSSQGTGGEKLFF. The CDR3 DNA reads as TGTGCCAGCAGCTCCCAGGGGACAGGGGGTGAAAAACTGTTTTTT.

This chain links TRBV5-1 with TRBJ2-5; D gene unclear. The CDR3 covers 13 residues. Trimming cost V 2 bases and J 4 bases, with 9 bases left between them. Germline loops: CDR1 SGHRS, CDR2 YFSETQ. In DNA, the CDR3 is TGCGCCAGCAGCTTATTCACAGCAGAGACCCAGTACTTC. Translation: CASSLFTAETQYF.

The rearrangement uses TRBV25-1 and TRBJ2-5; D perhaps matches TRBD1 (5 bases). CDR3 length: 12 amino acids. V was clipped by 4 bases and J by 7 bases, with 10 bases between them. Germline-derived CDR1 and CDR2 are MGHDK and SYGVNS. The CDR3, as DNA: TGTGCCAGCAGTGCGCAGGGCGGGACCCAGTACTTC. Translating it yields CASSAQGGTQYF.

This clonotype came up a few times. The CDR3 sequence is CASSGSSNQPQHF. The CDR3 region has the DNA TGTGCCAGCAGTGGGTCGAGCAATCAGCCCCAGCATTTT. This rearrangement joins TRBV12-3 or TRBV12-4 to TRBJ1-5; D unresolved. CDR3 size: 13 residues. V dropped 5 bases and J dropped 1 base, with 6 bases sitting between them.

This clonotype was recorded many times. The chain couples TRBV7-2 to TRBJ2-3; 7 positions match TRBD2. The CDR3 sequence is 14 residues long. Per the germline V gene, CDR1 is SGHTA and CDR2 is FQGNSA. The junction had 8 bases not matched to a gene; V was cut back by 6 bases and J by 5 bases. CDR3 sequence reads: CASSYSGRGDTQYF. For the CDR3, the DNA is TGTGCCAGCAGTTACTCGGGGAGGGGAGATACGCAGTATTTT.

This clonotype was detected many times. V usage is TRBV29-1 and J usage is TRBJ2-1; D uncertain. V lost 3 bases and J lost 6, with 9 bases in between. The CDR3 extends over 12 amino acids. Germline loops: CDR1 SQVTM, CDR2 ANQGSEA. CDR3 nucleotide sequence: TGCAGCGTTGACCTGTTACCCAATGAGCAGTTCTTC. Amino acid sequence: CSVDLLPNEQFF.

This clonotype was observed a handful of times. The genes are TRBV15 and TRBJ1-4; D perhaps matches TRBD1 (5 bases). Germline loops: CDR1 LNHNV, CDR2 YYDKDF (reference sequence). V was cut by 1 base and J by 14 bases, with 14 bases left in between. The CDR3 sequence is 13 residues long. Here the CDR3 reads CATSRARRDPLFF. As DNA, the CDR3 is TGTGCCACCAGCAGAGCAAGACGGGACCCGCTGTTTTTT.

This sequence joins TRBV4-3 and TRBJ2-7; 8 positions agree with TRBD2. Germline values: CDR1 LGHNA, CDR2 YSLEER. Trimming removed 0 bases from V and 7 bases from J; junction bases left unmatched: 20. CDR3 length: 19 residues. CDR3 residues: CASSQEALGAGAGLDEQYF. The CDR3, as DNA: TGCGCCAGCAGCCAAGAGGCCCTTGGAGCGGGAGCGGGCCTAGATGAGCAGTACTTC.

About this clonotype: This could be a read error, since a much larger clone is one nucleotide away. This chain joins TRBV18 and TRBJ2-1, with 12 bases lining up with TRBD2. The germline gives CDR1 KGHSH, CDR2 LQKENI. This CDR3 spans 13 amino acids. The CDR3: CATSPPSGRAQFF. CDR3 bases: TGTGCCACCTCACCACCTAGCGGGAGGGCGCAGTTCTTC. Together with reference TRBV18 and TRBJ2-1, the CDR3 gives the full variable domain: NAGVMQNPRHLVRRRGQEARLRCSPMKGHSHVYWYRQLPEEGLKFMVYLQKENIIDESGMPKERFSAEFPKEGPSILRIQQVVRGDSAAYFCATSPPSGRAQFFGPGTRLTVL.